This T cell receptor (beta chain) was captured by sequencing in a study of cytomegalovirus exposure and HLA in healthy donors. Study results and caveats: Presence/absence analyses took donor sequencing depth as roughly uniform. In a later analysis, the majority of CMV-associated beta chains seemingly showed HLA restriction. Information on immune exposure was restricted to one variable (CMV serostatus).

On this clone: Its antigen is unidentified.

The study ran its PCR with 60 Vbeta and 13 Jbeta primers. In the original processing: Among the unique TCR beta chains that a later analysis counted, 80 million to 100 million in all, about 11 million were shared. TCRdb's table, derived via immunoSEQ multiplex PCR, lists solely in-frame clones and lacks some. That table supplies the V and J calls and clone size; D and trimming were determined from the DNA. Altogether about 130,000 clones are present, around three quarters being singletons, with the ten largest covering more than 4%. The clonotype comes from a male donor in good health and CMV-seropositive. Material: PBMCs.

The CDR3 DNA reads TGTGCCAGCAGCTTAATGGGGGCGTCCATCAATGGCTACACCTTC. It translates to CASSLMGASINGYTF. The chain combines TRBV7-2 with TRBJ1-2; tentative D call: TRBD1 (6 bases). CDR3 length: 15 residues. Trimming left V 2 bases short and J 6 bases short, with 16 bases between. CDR1 and CDR2 (germline): SGHTA, FQGNSA.